The rows below give T cell receptor beta chains drawn from one sample of a study of a mutant IDH1 vaccine in newly diagnosed glioma. For these TCRs, the target antigens are not known. Generated by immunoSEQ multiplex PCR, the TCRdb table keeps only in-frame clones and is missing some. The sample consists of approximately 32,000 clones, approximately 53% of them appearing once. The source was PBMCs, collected from a glioma patient whose treatment included an IDH1 peptide vaccine. These receptors all come from a young woman with glioma. CDR3s include the opening cysteine and the closing phenylalanine or tryptophan.

V gene	J gene	CDR3 protein
TRBV5-4	TRBJ1-1	CASSAGGGIVTEAFF
TRBV28	TRBJ2-7	CASSFTQGSYEQYF
TRBV28	TRBJ2-2	CASSLSGELTGELFF
TRBV27	TRBJ1-1	CASTSLGDLGTEAFF
TRBV5-1	TRBJ1-2	CASSISLGSNYGYTF
TRBV6-5	TRBJ1-4	CASSYSSGRGEKLFF
TRBV5-6	TRBJ2-1	CASQGRSYNEQFF
TRBV7-9	TRBJ1-5	CASSLLGRRNQPQHF
TRBV19	TRBJ1-5	CASSRAPSNQPQHF
TRBV11-3	TRBJ2-3	CASSPSYSGFTDTQYF
TRBV10-3	TRBJ1-2	CAISEAGDGYTF
TRBV11-3	TRBJ2-7	CASSLLSGASSYEQYF
TRBV11-3	TRBJ2-3	CASSPDRVRTDTQYF
TRBV11-3	TRBJ1-1	CASSSDRSQAFF
TRBV5-1	TRBJ2-3	CASSLDRAGSTDTQYF
TRBV19	TRBJ1-3	CASESSGNTIYF
TRBV5-1	TRBJ2-2	CASSLVGLGDPAGELFF
TRBV19	TRBJ1-1	CASSDLTGGWDTEAFF
TRBV6-6	TRBJ2-1	CASSDTDLHNEQFF
TRBV5-4	TRBJ2-1	CASEQRQGEINEQFF
TRBV4-2	TRBJ1-1	CASSHPEVVTEAFF
TRBV7-9	TRBJ1-2	CASSLYSLYGYTF
TRBV6-6	TRBJ1-3	CASKGDRGGNTIYF
TRBV9	TRBJ2-1	CASSERQSNEQFF
TRBV4-1	TRBJ2-2	CASSQQRNTGELFF
TRBV6-5	TRBJ2-7	CASRKAGGSYEQYF
TRBV10-3	TRBJ1-4	CATSTGTAEKLFF
TRBV7-9	TRBJ1-1	CASSLLSPNTEAFF
TRBV5-4	TRBJ2-3	CASSLAGTADTQYF
TRBV4-3	TRBJ2-1	CASSHLTSGRIHEQFF
TRBV4-2	TRBJ1-4	CASSPQPMGGTGREKLFF
TRBV5-4	TRBJ1-1	CASSLGAGKGNTEAFF
TRBV21-1	TRBJ1-1	CASSKLQGVPEAFF
TRBV20-1	TRBJ1-1	CSARPYTEAFF
TRBV6-5	TRBJ1-6	CATLRDRGNSPLHF
TRBV6-5	TRBJ1-4	CASSYSSQGEKLFF
TRBV21-1	TRBJ1-1	CASLTWAEAFF
TRBV2	TRBJ1-1	CASTRALPDTEAFF
TRBV19	TRBJ1-2	CASGWADANYGYTF
TRBV6-6	TRBJ2-7	CASTTDPLAGEQYF